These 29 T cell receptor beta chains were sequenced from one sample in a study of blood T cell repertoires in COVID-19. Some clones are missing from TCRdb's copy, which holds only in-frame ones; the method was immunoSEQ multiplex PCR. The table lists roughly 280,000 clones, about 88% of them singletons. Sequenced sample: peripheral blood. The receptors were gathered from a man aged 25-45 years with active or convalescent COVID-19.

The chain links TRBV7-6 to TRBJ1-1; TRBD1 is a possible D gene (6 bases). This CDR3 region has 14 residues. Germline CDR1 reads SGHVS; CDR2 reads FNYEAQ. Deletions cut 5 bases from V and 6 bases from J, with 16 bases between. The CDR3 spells CASSPGGPGAEAFF. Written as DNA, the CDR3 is TGTGCCAGCAGCCCGGGGGGGCCAGGGGCTGAAGCTTTCTTT.

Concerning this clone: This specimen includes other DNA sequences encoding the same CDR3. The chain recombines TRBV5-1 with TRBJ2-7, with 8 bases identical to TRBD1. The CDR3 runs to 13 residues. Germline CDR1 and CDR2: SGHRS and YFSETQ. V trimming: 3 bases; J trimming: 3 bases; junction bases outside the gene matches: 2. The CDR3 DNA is TGCGCCAGCAGCTGGACAGGGAACTACGAGCAGTACTTC. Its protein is CASSWTGNYEQYF.

Here the CDR3 DNA reads TGTGCCAGCAGTTTACCCCTCGCGGGATCCAATGAGCAGTTCTTC. Protein: CASSLPLAGSNEQFF. The chain is built from TRBV28 and TRBJ2-1, with D possibly TRBD2 on 6 matching bases. There are 15 residues in the CDR3. Germline V gene lookup returns CDR1 MDHEN and CDR2 SYDVKM. Between the trimmed V and J ends, which lost 2 bases and 6 bases, there was a span of 14 bases.

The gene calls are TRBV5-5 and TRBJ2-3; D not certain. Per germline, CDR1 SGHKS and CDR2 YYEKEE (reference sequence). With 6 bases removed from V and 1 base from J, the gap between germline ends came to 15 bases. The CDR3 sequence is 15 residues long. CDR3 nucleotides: TGTGCCAGCAACCCCCTTATGGCGGGCACAGATACGCAGTATTTT. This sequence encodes CASNPLMAGTDTQYF.

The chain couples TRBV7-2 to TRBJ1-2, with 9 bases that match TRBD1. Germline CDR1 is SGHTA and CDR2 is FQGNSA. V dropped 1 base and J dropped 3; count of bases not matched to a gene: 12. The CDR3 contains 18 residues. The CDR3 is CASSLGMGGQGYDYGYTF. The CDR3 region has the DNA TGTGCCAGCAGCTTAGGCATGGGGGGACAGGGTTACGACTATGGCTACACCTTC.

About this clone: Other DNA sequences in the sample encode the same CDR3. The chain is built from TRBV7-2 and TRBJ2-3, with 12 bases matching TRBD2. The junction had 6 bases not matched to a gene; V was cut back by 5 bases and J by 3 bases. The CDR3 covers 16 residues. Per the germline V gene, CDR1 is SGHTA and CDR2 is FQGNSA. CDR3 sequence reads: CASSPLAGGLTDTQYF. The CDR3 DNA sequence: TGTGCCAGCAGCCCCCTAGCGGGGGGGCTGACAGATACGCAGTATTTT.

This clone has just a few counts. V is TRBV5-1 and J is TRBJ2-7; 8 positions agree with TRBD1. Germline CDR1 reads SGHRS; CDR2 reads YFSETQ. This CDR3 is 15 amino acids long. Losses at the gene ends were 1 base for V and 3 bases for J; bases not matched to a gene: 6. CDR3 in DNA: TGCGCCAGCAGCTTGTACCCCGGGACAGGCTACGAGCAGTACTTC. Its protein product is CASSLYPGTGYEQYF.

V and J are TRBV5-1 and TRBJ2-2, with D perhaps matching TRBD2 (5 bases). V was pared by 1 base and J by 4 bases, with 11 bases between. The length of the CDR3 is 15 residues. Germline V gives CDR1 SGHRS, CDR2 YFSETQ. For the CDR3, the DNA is TGCGCCAGCAGCTTGATCGGGGATATCACCGGGGAGCTGTTTTTT. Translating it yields CASSLIGDITGELFF.

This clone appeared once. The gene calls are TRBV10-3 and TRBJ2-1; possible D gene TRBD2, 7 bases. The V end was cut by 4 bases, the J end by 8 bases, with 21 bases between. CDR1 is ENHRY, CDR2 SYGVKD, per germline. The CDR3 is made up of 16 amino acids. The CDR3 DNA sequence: TGTGCCATCAGTGGCGGTGGGGGGGCTACTAACTATGAGCAGTTCTTC. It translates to CAISGGGGATNYEQFF.

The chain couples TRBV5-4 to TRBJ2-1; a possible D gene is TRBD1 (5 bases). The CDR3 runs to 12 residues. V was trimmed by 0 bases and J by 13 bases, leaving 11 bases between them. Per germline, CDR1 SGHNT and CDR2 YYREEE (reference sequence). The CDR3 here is CASSLGQIKQFF. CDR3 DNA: TGTGCCAGCAGCTTGGGACAGATAAAACAGTTCTTC.

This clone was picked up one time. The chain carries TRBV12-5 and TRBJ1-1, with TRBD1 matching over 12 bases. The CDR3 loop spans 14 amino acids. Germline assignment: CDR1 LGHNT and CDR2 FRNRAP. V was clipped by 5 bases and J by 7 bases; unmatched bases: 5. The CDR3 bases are TGTGCTAGTGGTCAGGGACAGGGGGCAGGTGAAGCTTTCTTT. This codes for CASGQGQGAGEAFF.

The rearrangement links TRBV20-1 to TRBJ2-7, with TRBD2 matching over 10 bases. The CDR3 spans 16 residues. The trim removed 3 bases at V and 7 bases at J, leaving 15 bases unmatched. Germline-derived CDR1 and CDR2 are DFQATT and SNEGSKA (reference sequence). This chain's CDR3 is CSASILAGGSRMEQYF. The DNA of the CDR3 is TGCAGTGCTAGTATCTTAGCGGGGGGATCGCGTATGGAGCAGTACTTC.

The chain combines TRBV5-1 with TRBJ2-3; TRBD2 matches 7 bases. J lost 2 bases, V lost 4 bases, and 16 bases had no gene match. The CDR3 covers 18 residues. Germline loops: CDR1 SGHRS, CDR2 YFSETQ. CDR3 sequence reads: CASSLNNQTGLLTDTQYF. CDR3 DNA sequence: TGCGCCAGCAGCCTAAATAATCAGACGGGACTACTCACAGATACGCAGTATTTT.

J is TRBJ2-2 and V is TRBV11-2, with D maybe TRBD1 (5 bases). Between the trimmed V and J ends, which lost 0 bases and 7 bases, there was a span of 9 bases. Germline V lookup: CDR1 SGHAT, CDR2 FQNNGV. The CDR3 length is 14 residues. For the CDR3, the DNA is TGTGCCAGCAGCTTAGACAGGGCAATCGGGGAGCTGTTTTTT. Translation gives CASSLDRAIGELFF. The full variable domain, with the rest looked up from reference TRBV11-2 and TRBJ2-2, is EAGVAQSPRYKIIEKRQSVAFWCNPISGHATLYWYQQILGQGPKLLIQFQNNGVVDDSQLPKDRFSAERLKGVDSTLKIQPAKLEDSAVYLCASSLDRAIGELFFGEGSRLTVL.

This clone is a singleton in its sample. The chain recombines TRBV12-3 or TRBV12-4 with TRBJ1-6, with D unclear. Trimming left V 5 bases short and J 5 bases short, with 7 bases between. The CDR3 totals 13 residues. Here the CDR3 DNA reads TGTGCCAGCAGTAGAAGCGATAATTCACCCCTCCACTTT. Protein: CASSRSDNSPLHF.

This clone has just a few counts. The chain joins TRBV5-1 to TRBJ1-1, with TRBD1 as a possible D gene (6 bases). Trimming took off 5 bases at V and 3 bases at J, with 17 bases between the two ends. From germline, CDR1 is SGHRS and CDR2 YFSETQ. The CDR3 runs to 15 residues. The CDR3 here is CASRASDRWDTEAFF. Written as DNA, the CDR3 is TGCGCCAGCAGGGCGTCTGACAGGTGGGACACTGAAGCTTTCTTT. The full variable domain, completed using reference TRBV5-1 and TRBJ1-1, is KAGVTQTPRYLIKTRGQQVTLSCSPISGHRSVSWYQQTPGQGLQFLFEYFSETQRNKGNFPGRFSGRQFSNSRSEMNVSTLELGDSALYLCASRASDRWDTEAFFGQGTRLTVV.

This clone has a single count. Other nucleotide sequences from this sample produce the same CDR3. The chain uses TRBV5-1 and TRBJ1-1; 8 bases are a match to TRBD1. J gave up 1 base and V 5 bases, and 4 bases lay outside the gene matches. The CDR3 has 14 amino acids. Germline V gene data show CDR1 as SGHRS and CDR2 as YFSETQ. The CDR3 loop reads CASSPGGRNTEAFF. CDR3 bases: TGCGCCAGCAGTCCAGGGGGCCGGAACACTGAAGCTTTCTTT. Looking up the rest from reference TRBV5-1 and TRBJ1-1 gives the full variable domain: KAGVTQTPRYLIKTRGQQVTLSCSPISGHRSVSWYQQTPGQGLQFLFEYFSETQRNKGNFPGRFSGRQFSNSRSEMNVSTLELGDSALYLCASSPGGRNTEAFFGQGTRLTVV.

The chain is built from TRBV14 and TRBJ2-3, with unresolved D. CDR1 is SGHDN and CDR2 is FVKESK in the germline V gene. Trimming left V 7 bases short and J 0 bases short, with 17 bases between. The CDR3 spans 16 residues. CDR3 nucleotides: TGTGCCAGCAACCTCTCGACGAGCGCTAGCACAGATACGCAGTATTTT. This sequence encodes CASNLSTSASTDTQYF.

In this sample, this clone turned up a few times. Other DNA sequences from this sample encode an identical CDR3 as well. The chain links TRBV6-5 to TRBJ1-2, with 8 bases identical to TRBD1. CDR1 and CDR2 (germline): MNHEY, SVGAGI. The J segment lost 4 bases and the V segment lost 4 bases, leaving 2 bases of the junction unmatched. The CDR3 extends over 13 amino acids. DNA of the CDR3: TGTGCCAGCAGTTTAGACAGGGGCTATGGCTACACCTTC. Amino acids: CASSLDRGYGYTF.

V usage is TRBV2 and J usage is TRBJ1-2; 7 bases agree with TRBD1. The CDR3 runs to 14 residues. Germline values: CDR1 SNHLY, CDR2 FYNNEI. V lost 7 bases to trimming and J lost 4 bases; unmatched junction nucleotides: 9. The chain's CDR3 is CASNRQGWGYGYTF. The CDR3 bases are TGTGCCAGCAACCGACAGGGTTGGGGCTATGGCTACACCTTC.

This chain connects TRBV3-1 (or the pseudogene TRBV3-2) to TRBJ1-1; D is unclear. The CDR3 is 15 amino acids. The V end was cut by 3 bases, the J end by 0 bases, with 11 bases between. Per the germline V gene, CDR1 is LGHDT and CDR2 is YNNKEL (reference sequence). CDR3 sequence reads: CASSHGRGLNTEAFF. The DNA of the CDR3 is TGTGCCAGCAGCCACGGCCGGGGATTGAACACTGAAGCTTTCTTT.

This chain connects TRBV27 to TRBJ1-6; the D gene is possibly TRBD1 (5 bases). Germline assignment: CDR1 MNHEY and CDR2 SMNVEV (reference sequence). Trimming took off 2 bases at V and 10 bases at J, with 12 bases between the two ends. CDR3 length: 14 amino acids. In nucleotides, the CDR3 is TGTGCCAGCAGTTTAGCTGGGGCCGGGTCACCCCTCCACTTT. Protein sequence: CASSLAGAGSPLHF.

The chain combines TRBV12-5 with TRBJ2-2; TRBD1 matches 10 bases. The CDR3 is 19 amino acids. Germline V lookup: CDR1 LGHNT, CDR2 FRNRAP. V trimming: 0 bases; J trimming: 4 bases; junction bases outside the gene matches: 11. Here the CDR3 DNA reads TGTGCTAGTGGTTTGGTAGGGACAGGGGTTCGACGAGGCACCGGGGAGCTGTTTTTT. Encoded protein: CASGLVGTGVRRGTGELFF.

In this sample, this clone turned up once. The CDR3 DNA sequence: TGTGCCAGCAGCAAAGGGGGCCCCTACGAGCAGTACTTC. Protein: CASSKGGPYEQYF. The V gene is TRBV21-1, the J gene TRBJ2-7; the table's TRBD1 call for D was not verified on the DNA. TRBV21-1 is classified as a pseudogene. The CDR3 loop spans 13 amino acids.

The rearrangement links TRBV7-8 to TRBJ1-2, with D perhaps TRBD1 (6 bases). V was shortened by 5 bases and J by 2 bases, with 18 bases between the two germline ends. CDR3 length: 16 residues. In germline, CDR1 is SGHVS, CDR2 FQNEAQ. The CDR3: CASSPSPQGGNYGYTF. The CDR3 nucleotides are TGTGCCAGCAGCCCTAGTCCACAGGGAGGGAACTATGGCTACACCTTC.

CDR3 nucleotide sequence: TGTGCCAGTAGTATAAGGACAGTGGCCCGTAATAGCAATCAGCCCCAGCATTTT. This translates into CASSIRTVARNSNQPQHF. The V call is TRBV19, the J call TRBJ1-5; a possible D gene is TRBD1 (6 bases). Germline CDR1 LNHDA, CDR2 SQIVND (reference sequence). The germline V and J ends were trimmed by 2 bases and 0 bases, with 17 bases remaining between them. The CDR3 spans 18 residues.

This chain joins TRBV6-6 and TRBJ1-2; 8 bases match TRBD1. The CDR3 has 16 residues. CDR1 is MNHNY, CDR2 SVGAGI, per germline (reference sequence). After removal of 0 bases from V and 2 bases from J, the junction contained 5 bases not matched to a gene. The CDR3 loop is CASSYSGQGQNYGYTF. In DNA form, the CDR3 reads TGTGCCAGCAGTTACTCAGGACAGGGCCAGAACTATGGCTACACCTTC.

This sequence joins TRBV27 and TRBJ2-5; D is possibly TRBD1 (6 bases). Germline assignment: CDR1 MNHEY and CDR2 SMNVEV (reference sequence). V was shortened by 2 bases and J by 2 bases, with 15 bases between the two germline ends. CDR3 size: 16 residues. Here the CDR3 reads CASSLVFRGRQETQYF. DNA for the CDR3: TGTGCCAGCAGTTTAGTATTCAGGGGCCGGCAAGAGACCCAGTACTTC.

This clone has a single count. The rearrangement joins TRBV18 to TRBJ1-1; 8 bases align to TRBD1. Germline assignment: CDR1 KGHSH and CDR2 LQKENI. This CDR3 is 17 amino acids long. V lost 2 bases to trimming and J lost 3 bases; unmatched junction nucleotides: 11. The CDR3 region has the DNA TGTGCCAGCTCACCAGCTCTCAGGGGGCGGCATTACACTGAAGCTTTCTTT. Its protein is CASSPALRGRHYTEAFF.